Below, 3 T cell receptor beta chains from the same sample are listed, as sequenced in a study of technical replicates of blood from a few donors. Sequencing was performed with immunoSEQ multiplex PCR; in TCRdb, only in-frame clones are kept and a portion is missing. The sample carries some 62,000 clones, about 90% recorded once. Sequencing was performed on PBMCs. These receptors were taken from a human donor in good health. Some clones in this sample may be carry-over from other donors' samples.

The V and J genes are TRBV5-4 and TRBJ1-2, with 9 bases lining up with TRBD1. The germline V gene has CDR1 SGHNT and CDR2 YYREEE (reference sequence). The trim removed 5 bases at V and 8 bases at J, leaving 10 bases unmatched. The CDR3 loop spans 14 amino acids. The DNA for the CDR3 is TGTGCCAGCAGTGCTTGGGGACAGGGTTCGGGCTACACCTTC. Its translation: CASSAWGQGSGYTF.

This chain connects TRBV27 to TRBJ1-5; a possible D gene is TRBD1 (5 bases). V was trimmed by 5 bases and J by 6 bases, leaving 20 bases between them. CDR1 and CDR2 (germline): MNHEY, SMNVEV (reference sequence). The CDR3 is made up of 16 amino acids. The CDR3 reads CASSPYGGEYFQPQHF. CDR3 DNA: TGTGCCAGCAGTCCCTACGGAGGGGAGTATTTTCAGCCCCAGCATTTT.

The chain combines TRBV5-1 with TRBJ2-5; TRBD2 matches 9 bases. Germline V gives CDR1 SGHRS, CDR2 YFSETQ. V lost 2 bases, J lost 4 bases, and 3 bases stayed unmatched. The CDR3 is 14 amino acids. The CDR3 region is CASSFPAGGETQYF. DNA of the CDR3: TGCGCCAGCAGCTTCCCAGCGGGGGGAGAGACCCAGTACTTC.